Listed below are T cell receptor beta chains from one sample, sequenced in a study of cytomegalovirus exposure and HLA in healthy donors. TCRdb's copy holds only in-frame clones and misses some; the assay was immunoSEQ multiplex PCR. In the table there are 150,000 to 200,000 clones, approximately 88% of which are singletons. The sample consisted of PBMCs. These TCRs come from a woman aged 45-60 years in good health and CMV-seropositive. Both conserved end residues are part of each CDR3. Fields, in order: CDR3 DNA, CDR3 protein, V gene, clone size, J gene, D gene. The D gene is left open where the match is weak. Rows may omit the clone size; those that give it use once, few, many or a size class.

cdr3_nt: TGTGCCAGCAGCTTGGTGGCAGGAAGACGCACAGATACGCAGTATTTT; cdr3_aa: CASSLVAGRRTDTQYF; v_call: TRBV5-6; clone_size: -; j_call: TRBJ2-3; d_call: -
cdr3_nt: TGCGCCAGCAGCAACCAAGACAGGGGGAACACTGAAGCTTTCTTT; cdr3_aa: CASSNQDRGNTEAFF; v_call: TRBV5-1; clone_size: -; j_call: TRBJ1-1; d_call: TRBD1
cdr3_nt: TGCGCCAGCAGCCAAGGAACAGGGGGACAGGGCCACGAGCAGTACTTC; cdr3_aa: CASSQGTGGQGHEQYF; v_call: TRBV4-3; clone_size: -; j_call: TRBJ2-7; d_call: TRBD1
cdr3_nt: TGTGCCAGCGAGGGACAGGGGGGGTATACGCAGTATTTT; cdr3_aa: CASEGQGGYTQYF; v_call: TRBV5-4; clone_size: -; j_call: TRBJ2-3; d_call: TRBD1
cdr3_nt: TGTGCCAGCAGTGAGGGAGTGGGATTTCCAGAGACCCAGTACTTC; cdr3_aa: CASSEGVGFPETQYF; v_call: TRBV6-1; clone_size: once; j_call: TRBJ2-5; d_call: -
cdr3_nt: TGTGCCAGCAGCTTAGCCGACAGAATGAACACTGAAGCTTTCTTT; cdr3_aa: CASSLADRMNTEAFF; v_call: TRBV7-2; clone_size: -; j_call: TRBJ1-1; d_call: -
cdr3_nt: TGTGCCAGCAGCCCGACAGCTGGGAATCGCAATCAGCCCCAGCATTTT; cdr3_aa: CASSPTAGNRNQPQHF; v_call: TRBV7-9; clone_size: -; j_call: TRBJ1-5; d_call: -
cdr3_nt: TGTGCCAGTTCGGACAGGTCTTGGACCCAGCATTTT; cdr3_aa: CASSDRSWTQHF; v_call: TRBV19; clone_size: -; j_call: TRBJ1-5; d_call: TRBD1
cdr3_nt: TGCGCCAGCAGCTTGAAGCACGAGCAGTACTTC; cdr3_aa: CASSLKHEQYF; v_call: TRBV5-1; clone_size: once; j_call: TRBJ2-7; d_call: -
cdr3_nt: TGCGCCAGCAGCCAAGATCCCGGGGATCAGCCCCAGCATTTT; cdr3_aa: CASSQDPGDQPQHF; v_call: TRBV4-1; clone_size: -; j_call: TRBJ1-5; d_call: -
cdr3_nt: TGTGCCAGCAGCGTAGGAGGGAGGACTAACTATGGCTACACCTTC; cdr3_aa: CASSVGGRTNYGYTF; v_call: TRBV9; clone_size: -; j_call: TRBJ1-2; d_call: -
cdr3_nt: TGTGCCAGCAGCGAGTTACACCCTCCTCGCCGTCCCCTGACAGGGGCCTACGAGCAGTACTTC; cdr3_aa: CASSELHPPRRPLTGAYEQYF; v_call: TRBV7-6; clone_size: -; j_call: TRBJ2-7; d_call: TRBD1
cdr3_nt: TGTGCCAGCAGTGAATACATGGCTGAAAAACTGTTTTTT; cdr3_aa: CASSEYMAEKLFF; v_call: TRBV2; clone_size: -; j_call: TRBJ1-4; d_call: -
cdr3_nt: TGTGCCAGCAGTGCGGGGGGGCCATACAATGAGCAGTTCTTC; cdr3_aa: CASSAGGPYNEQFF; v_call: TRBV6-6; clone_size: -; j_call: TRBJ2-1; d_call: TRBD2
cdr3_nt: TGCAGCGTTACCCTGGGACTAGCGGATAATGAGCAGTTCTTC; cdr3_aa: CSVTLGLADNEQFF; v_call: TRBV29-1; clone_size: -; j_call: TRBJ2-1; d_call: TRBD2
cdr3_nt: TGTGCCAGCAGTTTTGCAGGGGGCTACACCTTC; cdr3_aa: CASSFAGGYTF; v_call: TRBV28; clone_size: -; j_call: TRBJ1-2; d_call: -
cdr3_nt: TGTGCCAGCAGGCAGCCCTCCGGGACAGGGATATGGGACGAGCAGTACTTC; cdr3_aa: CASRQPSGTGIWDEQYF; v_call: TRBV28; clone_size: -; j_call: TRBJ2-7; d_call: TRBD1
cdr3_nt: TGTGCCAGCAGCTTGACAGGGTCCTACAATGAGCAGTTCTTC; cdr3_aa: CASSLTGSYNEQFF; v_call: TRBV9; clone_size: -; j_call: TRBJ2-1; d_call: TRBD1
cdr3_nt: TGTGCCAGCAGCTCCCGGACAGGGGGGCGAGAGCAGTACTTC; cdr3_aa: CASSSRTGGREQYF; v_call: TRBV7-9; clone_size: -; j_call: TRBJ2-7; d_call: TRBD1
cdr3_nt: TGCGCCAGCAGCCAAGAGGATGGGGAGCGCAATCAGCCCCAGCATTTT; cdr3_aa: CASSQEDGERNQPQHF; v_call: TRBV4-1; clone_size: once; j_call: TRBJ1-5; d_call: -
cdr3_nt: TGTGCCATCAGTGATAGGGGTGGTATTCAAGAGACCCAGTACTTC; cdr3_aa: CAISDRGGIQETQYF; v_call: TRBV10-3; clone_size: -; j_call: TRBJ2-5; d_call: -
cdr3_nt: TGTGCCAGCCACGGGTCAGGGGGGAAATCCGAGCAGTACTTC; cdr3_aa: CASHGSGGKSEQYF; v_call: TRBV6-5; clone_size: once; j_call: TRBJ2-7; d_call: -
cdr3_nt: TGCGCCAGCAGCTTGCGGGGGGGAAGAACCGGGGAGCTGTTTTTT; cdr3_aa: CASSLRGGRTGELFF; v_call: TRBV5-1; clone_size: -; j_call: TRBJ2-2; d_call: TRBD2
cdr3_nt: TGTGCCAGCAGCTTGCAGGGAAGCTCCTATAATTCACCCCTCCACTTT; cdr3_aa: CASSLQGSSYNSPLHF; v_call: TRBV5-6; clone_size: -; j_call: TRBJ1-6; d_call: -
cdr3_nt: TGTGCCAGCAGCTTGGCTCCTAGCGGGGCCAATGAGCAGTTCTTC; cdr3_aa: CASSLAPSGANEQFF; v_call: TRBV5-4; clone_size: -; j_call: TRBJ2-1; d_call: TRBD2
cdr3_nt: TGCGCCAGCAGCCATGTAGCGGGGGGGCCGGGGAACACCGGGGAGCTGTTTTTT; cdr3_aa: CASSHVAGGPGNTGELFF; v_call: TRBV4-3; clone_size: -; j_call: TRBJ2-2; d_call: TRBD2
cdr3_nt: TGCGCCAGCAGTCATCCCCGCGATTCGTACGAGCAGTACTTC; cdr3_aa: CASSHPRDSYEQYF; v_call: TRBV23-1; clone_size: -; j_call: TRBJ2-7; d_call: -
cdr3_nt: TGTGCCAGCAGTAGGACAGGTCCTAACTCGGCTTTCTTT; cdr3_aa: CASSRTGPNSAFF; v_call: TRBV6-5; clone_size: -; j_call: TRBJ1-1; d_call: TRBD1
cdr3_nt: TGTGCCAGCAGTCTCCAGGGAAACTATGGCTACACCTTC; cdr3_aa: CASSLQGNYGYTF; v_call: TRBV27; clone_size: -; j_call: TRBJ1-2; d_call: -
cdr3_nt: TGTGCCAGCAGCTTTAGAATACTAGCGGGGTTCACAGATACGCAGTATTTT; cdr3_aa: CASSFRILAGFTDTQYF; v_call: TRBV7-8; clone_size: -; j_call: TRBJ2-3; d_call: TRBD2
cdr3_nt: TGTGCCAGCAGCCGAACCGGGACAGGGATCTACGAGCAGTACTTC; cdr3_aa: CASSRTGTGIYEQYF; v_call: TRBV14; clone_size: -; j_call: TRBJ2-7; d_call: TRBD1
cdr3_nt: TGTGCCAGCAGCTTAAACGGAGTAAAAGGCAATGAGCAGTTCTTC; cdr3_aa: CASSLNGVKGNEQFF; v_call: TRBV7-3; clone_size: -; j_call: TRBJ2-1; d_call: -
cdr3_nt: TGTGCCAGCAGTAGGACAGGGGCGACGGGCTACATCTTC; cdr3_aa: CASSRTGATGYIF; v_call: TRBV6-1; clone_size: -; j_call: TRBJ1-2; d_call: TRBD1
cdr3_nt: TGCGCCAGCAGCTTACCGGGACAGGGGAACACTGAAGCTTTCTTT; cdr3_aa: CASSLPGQGNTEAFF; v_call: TRBV5-1; clone_size: once; j_call: TRBJ1-1; d_call: TRBD1
cdr3_nt: TGTTCCAGCAGCTTAGCCGACAGGCCCACTAATGAAAAACTGTTTTTT; cdr3_aa: CSSSLADRPTNEKLFF; v_call: TRBV7-9; clone_size: -; j_call: TRBJ1-4; d_call: -
cdr3_nt: TGTGCCAGCAGTTTCCTACTAGGGAGCTCCTACAATGAGCAGTTCTTC; cdr3_aa: CASSFLLGSSYNEQFF; v_call: TRBV27; clone_size: -; j_call: TRBJ2-1; d_call: -
cdr3_nt: TGTGCCAGTAGCAGACAGGGGCAATACGAGCAGTACTTC; cdr3_aa: CASSRQGQYEQYF; v_call: TRBV19; clone_size: -; j_call: TRBJ2-7; d_call: TRBD1
cdr3_nt: TGTGCCAGCTCCCCCGACAGCTCTGGAAACACCATATATTTT; cdr3_aa: CASSPDSSGNTIYF; v_call: TRBV18; clone_size: -; j_call: TRBJ1-3; d_call: -
cdr3_nt: TGTGCCACCAGCAGAGCGACTAGCGGGGTGGGGACAGATACGCAGTATTTT; cdr3_aa: CATSRATSGVGTDTQYF; v_call: TRBV15; clone_size: -; j_call: TRBJ2-3; d_call: TRBD2
cdr3_nt: TGCGCCAGCAGCTCGGACAGCAGGCAGCCCCAGCATTTT; cdr3_aa: CASSSDSRQPQHF; v_call: TRBV5-1; clone_size: -; j_call: TRBJ1-5; d_call: -
cdr3_nt: TGTGCCAGTAGTATCCGGGACAGGGGTTACGAGCAGTACTTC; cdr3_aa: CASSIRDRGYEQYF; v_call: TRBV19; clone_size: -; j_call: TRBJ2-7; d_call: TRBD1
cdr3_nt: TGCGCCAGCAGCTTAGAGGGCTTTCGGGGAAGCCTGACAGATACGCAGTATTTT; cdr3_aa: CASSLEGFRGSLTDTQYF; v_call: TRBV5-1; clone_size: -; j_call: TRBJ2-3; d_call: -
cdr3_nt: TGTGCCAGCTCACAGGGGACAGGGGGTTTGGAAGCTTTCTTT; cdr3_aa: CASSQGTGGLEAFF; v_call: TRBV18; clone_size: once; j_call: TRBJ1-1; d_call: TRBD1
cdr3_nt: TGCAGTGCTATGGGGGCTGAGACCCAGTACTTC; cdr3_aa: CSAMGAETQYF; v_call: TRBV20-1; clone_size: -; j_call: TRBJ2-5; d_call: -
cdr3_nt: TGTGCCAGCAGCCTCTCTAGCGGGGGGCCGATCGGGCAGTTCTTC; cdr3_aa: CASSLSSGGPIGQFF; v_call: TRBV7-9; clone_size: once; j_call: TRBJ2-1; d_call: TRBD2
cdr3_nt: TGTGCCAGCTCCGCCACAGGGGCTGGAAACACCATATATTTT; cdr3_aa: CASSATGAGNTIYF; v_call: TRBV18; clone_size: -; j_call: TRBJ1-3; d_call: TRBD1
cdr3_nt: TGTGCCAGTAGTGTACAGGGGATAGGTCAGCCCCAGCATTTT; cdr3_aa: CASSVQGIGQPQHF; v_call: TRBV19; clone_size: -; j_call: TRBJ1-5; d_call: TRBD1
cdr3_nt: TGTGCCAGCAACGCGGACAGATCTACGGAGCAGTACTTC; cdr3_aa: CASNADRSTEQYF; v_call: TRBV7-6; clone_size: -; j_call: TRBJ2-7; d_call: -
cdr3_nt: TGCAGTGTCAGGGGAGAATCTGAAGCTTTCTTT; cdr3_aa: CSVRGESEAFF; v_call: TRBV20-1; clone_size: -; j_call: TRBJ1-1; d_call: -
cdr3_nt: TGTGCCAGCAGCCCGGGAGGGACCTATGAAAAACTGTTTTTT; cdr3_aa: CASSPGGTYEKLFF; v_call: TRBV7-2; clone_size: -; j_call: TRBJ1-4; d_call: -
cdr3_nt: TGCGCCAGCAGCTTTAGCGGGGGGGTCAATGAGCAGTTCTTC; cdr3_aa: CASSFSGGVNEQFF; v_call: TRBV5-1; clone_size: once; j_call: TRBJ2-1; d_call: TRBD2